Below, one T cell receptor (beta chain) is given with its context. The sample holds a few counts of this clone. Its target antigen remains unknown. Within one base of it there is no much larger clone, and no base qualities were kept. The data are from a study of beta chain features in type 1 diabetes (dated by TCRdb to between 2017 and 2018). About the full investigation: No differences in mean age, gender distribution, total cell number or subset yield were found between patients and healthy donors. A total of 107,917,701 sorted cells were examined across all samples, and RNA yield correlated strongly with the number of cells per subset. In the study, TCRB repertoires of sorted circulating CD4+ T cell subsets from recently diagnosed type 1 diabetes patients were compared with those of matched healthy donors. Regulatory and stem cell-like memory subsets were isolated from only 8 patients and about 8 healthy donors, whereas naive and central memory subsets came from all 28 donors.

What the work shows at the level of the full study, not this receptor alone: Naive, central memory and regulatory TCRB repertoires appeared to be more alike among patients than among healthy donors. Because cDNA was sequenced instead of genomic DNA, activated cells with high expression could be over-represented, although the groups did not differ in activation or CD3 levels. PCR may preferentially amplify shorter templates, but because patient and control samples were amplified and corrected together, any resulting skew would affect both groups equally. A moderate but significant shortening of TCRB CDR3 length was observed in type 1 diabetes patients in all four CD4+ subsets. Patients with type 1 diabetes made fewer insertions and deleted more nucleotides at VDJ recombination sites, implying thymic rearrangement abnormalities. Only small numbers of individuals were included in the HLA sub-analyses, which left unresolved whether HLA type had any influence on TCRB rearrangement.

From each donor, a single peripheral blood sample of approximately 0.11 L on average was drawn into heparinised tubes. A BD FACSAria II and a panel including CD45RO, CCR7, CD25, CD127, CD95 and CD27 were used to sort naive, central memory, regulatory and stem cell-like memory CD4+ T cells. Purity was above 98% for every sorted population. PBMCs were isolated immediately by Lymphoprep density gradient centrifugation and stained directly without culture. So that batch effects would be minimized, each experiment stained and sorted samples in pairs, pairing one healthy donor with one patient. The entire amount of isolated RNA was reverse transcribed using the High Capacity cDNA Reverse Transcription Kit, so the sequenced TCRB transcripts were expressed ones. Naive, central memory and regulatory T cell samples underwent deep immunoSEQ sequencing, averaging around 4 million total reads per sample. After sorted cells were lysed in RLT buffer, RNA was extracted with DNase-treated RNeasy Micro or Mini kits, with the choice depending on cell number. To prevent cross-contamination, each cell subset was processed individually, whereas patient and healthy donor samples were processed jointly. TCRB sequences were amplified from cDNA with the immunoSEQ multiplex PCR, producing 87-bp fragments spanning the CDR3 region. Sequencing of the amplicons was done on the Illumina HiSeq platform. As for the authors' bioinformatics: PCR bias was corrected computationally using synthetic template baselines, and reads within Hamming distance 2 were collapsed, with unmergeable singletons discarded. Reads were aligned against IMGT to assign V, D and J genes, CDR3 length and insertions or deletions at six rearrangement sites. Within each subset, clonotype counts were normalized to sorted cell number, and only after that were true diversity and Gini coefficients computed with the tcR R package. The overlap coefficient, calculated on TCRB nucleotide sequences, was used to quantify repertoire sharing. As a proxy for the pre-selection repertoire, out-of-frame TCRB sequences from naive cells were analyzed. What TCRdb holds here is the immuneACCESS table cut down to in-frame rearrangements. Part of the clones is not present; checked against another copy, under half of the missing clones reflect an unresolved V gene, and the others are unexplained. The V and J calls and clone size were taken over from that table, and D and trimming were inferred from the DNA. The sample contains about 340,000 clones, roughly 14% of them found a single time. 0.013% to 0.015% of the sample comes from the top ten.

Including the terminal cysteine and phenylalanine, the CDR3 comprises 12 residues. Kept here is only the CDR3 DNA, which spans 36 bases and is read in frame from base 1. Trimming removed 10 bases from V and 3 bases from J; the gene matches leave 5 bases unexplained. Per the germline V gene, ENHRY is the CDR1 and SYGVKD is the CDR2. This TCR derives from a woman in her late teens or twenties with type 1 diabetes. Source material: naive CD4+ T cells from blood. Reading the label with the study, this specimen's cell subset or site is: true naive CD4+ T cells. The sequence is built from TRBV10-3 and TRBJ1-1; TRBD1 matches 7 bases in the middle. CDR3 reads: CATGTADTEAFF. The DNA reads as follows: TGTGCCACCGGGACAGCCGACACTGAAGCTTTCTTT.